This TCR beta chain was identified in a study of long-term antiretroviral therapy in people with HIV. The authors ran the immunoSEQ assay, v3.0, at survey level. The protocol was immunoSEQ multiplex PCR, while the TCRdb copy is restricted to in-frame clones and leaves out a portion. The profile covers 30,000 to 40,000 clones, with 90% to 95% appearing a single time and less than 4% taken by the ten largest. Every single participant having HIV got treatment inside the United States. Findings and limits, study-wide: Missing from the dataset were any data on ART adherence, viral resistance or therapy changes. In samples taken after ART, diversity increased but remained below transplant donor control levels. Clonotypes expanded prior to ART showed repertoire dominance at all sampled time points.

This CDR3 has 15 amino acids. Germline assignment: CDR1 KGHSH and CDR2 LQKENI. With 0 bases removed from V and 4 bases from J, the gap between germline ends came to 13 bases. Notes on this clone: No antigen is known for it.

Sequenced material: unsorted PBMCs, taken more than 5 years after starting antiretroviral therapy. This chain joins TRBV18 and TRBJ2-7; D may be TRBD1 (6 bases). The sequence was obtained from a woman between 50 and 59 years old with HIV. The CDR3 region is CASSPPGARRYEQYF. The CDR3 coding sequence is TGTGCCAGCTCACCACCGGGGGCACGGCGATACGAGCAGTACTTC.